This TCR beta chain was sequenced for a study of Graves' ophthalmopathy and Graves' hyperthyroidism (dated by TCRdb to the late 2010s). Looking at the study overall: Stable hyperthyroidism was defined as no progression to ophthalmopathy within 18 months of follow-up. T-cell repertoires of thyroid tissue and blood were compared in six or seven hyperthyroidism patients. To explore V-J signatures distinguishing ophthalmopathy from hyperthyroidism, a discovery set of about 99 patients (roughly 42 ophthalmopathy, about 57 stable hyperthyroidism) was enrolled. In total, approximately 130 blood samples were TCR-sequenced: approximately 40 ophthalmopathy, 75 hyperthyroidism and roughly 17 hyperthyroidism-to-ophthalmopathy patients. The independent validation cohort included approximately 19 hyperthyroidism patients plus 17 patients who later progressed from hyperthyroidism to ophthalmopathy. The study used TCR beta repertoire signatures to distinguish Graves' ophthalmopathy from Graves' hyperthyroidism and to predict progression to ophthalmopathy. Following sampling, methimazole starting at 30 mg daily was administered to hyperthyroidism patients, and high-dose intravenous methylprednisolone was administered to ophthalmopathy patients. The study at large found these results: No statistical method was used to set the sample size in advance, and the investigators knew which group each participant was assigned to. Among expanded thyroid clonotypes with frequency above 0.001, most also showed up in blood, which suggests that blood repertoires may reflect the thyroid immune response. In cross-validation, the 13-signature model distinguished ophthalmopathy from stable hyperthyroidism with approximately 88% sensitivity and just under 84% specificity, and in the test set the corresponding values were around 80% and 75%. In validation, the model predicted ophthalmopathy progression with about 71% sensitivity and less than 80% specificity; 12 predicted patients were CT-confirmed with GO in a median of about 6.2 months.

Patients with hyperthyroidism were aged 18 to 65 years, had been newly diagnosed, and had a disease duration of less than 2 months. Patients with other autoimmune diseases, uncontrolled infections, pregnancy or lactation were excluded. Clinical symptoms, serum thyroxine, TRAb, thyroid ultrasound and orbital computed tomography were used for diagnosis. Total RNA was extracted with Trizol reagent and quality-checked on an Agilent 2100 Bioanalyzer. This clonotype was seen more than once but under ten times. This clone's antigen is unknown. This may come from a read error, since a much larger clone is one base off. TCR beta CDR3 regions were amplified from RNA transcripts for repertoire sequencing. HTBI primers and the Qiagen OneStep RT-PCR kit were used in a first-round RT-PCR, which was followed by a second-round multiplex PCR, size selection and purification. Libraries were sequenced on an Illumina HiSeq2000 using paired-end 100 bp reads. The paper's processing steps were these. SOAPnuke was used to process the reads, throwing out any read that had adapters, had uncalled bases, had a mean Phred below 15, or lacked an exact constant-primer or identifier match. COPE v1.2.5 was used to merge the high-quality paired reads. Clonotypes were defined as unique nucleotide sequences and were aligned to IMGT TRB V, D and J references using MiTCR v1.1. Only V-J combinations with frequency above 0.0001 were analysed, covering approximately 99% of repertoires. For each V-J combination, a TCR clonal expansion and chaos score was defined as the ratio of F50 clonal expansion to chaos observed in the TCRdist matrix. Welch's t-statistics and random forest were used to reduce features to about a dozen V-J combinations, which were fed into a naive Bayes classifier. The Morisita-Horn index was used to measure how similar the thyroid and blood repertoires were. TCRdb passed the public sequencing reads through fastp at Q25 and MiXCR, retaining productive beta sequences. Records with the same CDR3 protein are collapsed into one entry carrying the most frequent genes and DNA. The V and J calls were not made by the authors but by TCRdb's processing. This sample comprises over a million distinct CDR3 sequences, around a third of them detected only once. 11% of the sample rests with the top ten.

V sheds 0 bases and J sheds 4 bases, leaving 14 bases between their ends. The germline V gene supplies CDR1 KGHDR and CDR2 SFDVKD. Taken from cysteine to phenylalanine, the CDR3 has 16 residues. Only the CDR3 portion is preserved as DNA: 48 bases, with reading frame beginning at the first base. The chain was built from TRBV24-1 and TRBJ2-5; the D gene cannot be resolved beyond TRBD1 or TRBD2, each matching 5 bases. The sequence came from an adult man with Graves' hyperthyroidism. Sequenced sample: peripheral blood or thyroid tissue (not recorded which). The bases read TGTGCCACCAGTGATTTGGCCCAGGGACGTCTAGAGACCCAGTACTTC. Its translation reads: CATSDLAQGRLETQYF.